This TCR beta chain was captured in a study of Graves' ophthalmopathy and Graves' hyperthyroidism. Overall study results and limits: Detected in blood as well were most expanded thyroid clonotypes with frequency above 0.001.

The table lists this clonotype with many counts. As yet, its antigen is unknown. Scientists amplified the TCR beta CDR3 regions from RNA transcripts. Scientists carried out first-round RT-PCR using HTBI primers and then a second-round multiplex PCR. TCRdb called the multiplex PCR reads again in MiXCR, with one record for every CDR3 protein. Of about 390,000 distinct CDR3 sequences listed, about a sixth are singletons. Per germline, CDR1 MNHEY and CDR2 SMNVEV (reference sequence). Trimming at V came to 4 bases and at J to 3 bases, leaving 14 bases not matched to a gene. The CDR3 contains 17 residues. Other autoimmune diseases, uncontrolled infections, pregnancy and lactation each led to patient exclusion.

Sequencing was performed on peripheral blood. The sequence was collected from an adult woman with stable Graves' hyperthyroidism. This chain connects TRBV27 to TRBJ2-5; 7 bases agree with TRBD2. CDR3: CASSSSGAFAGEETQYF. The DNA of the CDR3 is TGTGCCAGCAGTTCCTCCGGCGCGTTTGCGGGGGAAGAGACCCAGTACTTC.